This T cell receptor beta chain was captured by sequencing in a study of T cells in Graves' hyperthyroidism and ophthalmopathy. General study findings and limits: A model using 13 V-J features told ophthalmopathy apart from stable hyperthyroidism.

TCR beta CDR3 regions were amplified from RNA. When the TCR CDR3 underwent first-round RT-PCR, the HTBI primer set was used. TCRdb recomputed calls from the multiplex PCR reads with MiXCR, one row per CDR3 protein. Of a few hundred thousand distinct CDR3 sequences in the sample, roughly 13% were seen once. This clonotype was found many times. The antigen remains undetermined. The TCR originated in a man in his thirties or forties with Graves' hyperthyroidism that later progressed to Graves' ophthalmopathy. Source material: blood.

The CDR3 nucleotides are TGTGCCATCCTCCGGGACAAAAACACTGAAGCTTTCTTT. Translation gives CAILRDKNTEAFF. The chain uses TRBV10-3 and TRBJ1-1; D perhaps matches TRBD1 (6 bases). The CDR3 covers 13 residues. Germline values: CDR1 ENHRY, CDR2 SYGVKD. V lost 8 bases and J lost 2, with 12 bases in between.